The clone carrying this T cell receptor (beta chain) occurred many times. What it binds is not known. Each CDR3 protein is one row after TCRdb ran MiXCR on the 5' RACE reads. The table lists approximately 300,000 distinct CDR3 sequences, 20% to 25% of them singletons. The record originates from a study of CD8 T cells in ankylosing spondylitis. Study findings and constraints: Ankylosing spondylitis blood appeared to carry a characteristic TCR beta motif of roughly 8 highly homologous variants. Relatively scarce in peripheral blood, disease-linked clones were CD8+.

CDR3 length equals 13 residues. Germline assignment: CDR1 SQVTM and CDR2 ANQGSEA. V gave up 5 bases and J gave up 4 bases, with 14 bases separating them. The receptor comes from a female donor with ankylosing spondylitis or in good health (not recorded which). V usage is TRBV29-1 and J usage is TRBJ1-1; no firm D call. The source material was blood, either unsorted or a sorted T cell fraction (not recorded which). The CDR3 loop is CSVISRRGTEAFF. As DNA, the CDR3 is TGCAGCGTTATATCCCGGCGCGGCACTGAAGCTTTCTTT.